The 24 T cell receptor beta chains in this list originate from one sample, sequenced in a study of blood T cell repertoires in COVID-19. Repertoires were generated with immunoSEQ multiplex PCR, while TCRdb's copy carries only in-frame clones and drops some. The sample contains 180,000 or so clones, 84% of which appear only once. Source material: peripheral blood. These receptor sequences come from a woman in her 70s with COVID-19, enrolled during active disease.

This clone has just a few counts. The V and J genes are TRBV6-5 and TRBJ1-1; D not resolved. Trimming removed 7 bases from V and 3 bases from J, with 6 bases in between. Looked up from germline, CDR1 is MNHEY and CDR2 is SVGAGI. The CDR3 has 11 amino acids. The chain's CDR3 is CASMRDTEAFF. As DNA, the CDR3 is TGTGCCAGCATGAGGGACACTGAAGCTTTCTTT.

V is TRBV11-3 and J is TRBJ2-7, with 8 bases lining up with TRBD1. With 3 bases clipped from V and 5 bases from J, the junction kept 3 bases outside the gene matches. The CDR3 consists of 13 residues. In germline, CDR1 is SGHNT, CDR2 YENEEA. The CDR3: CASSFGTGHEQYF. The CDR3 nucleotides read TGTGCCAGCAGCTTCGGGACAGGACACGAGCAGTACTTC.

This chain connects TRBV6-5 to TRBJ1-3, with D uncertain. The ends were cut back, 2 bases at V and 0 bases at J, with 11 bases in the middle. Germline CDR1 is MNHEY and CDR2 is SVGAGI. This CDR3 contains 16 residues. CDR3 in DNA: TGTGCCAGCAGTTACGCCCCGCATAGCTCTGGAAACACCATATATTTT. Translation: CASSYAPHSSGNTIYF.

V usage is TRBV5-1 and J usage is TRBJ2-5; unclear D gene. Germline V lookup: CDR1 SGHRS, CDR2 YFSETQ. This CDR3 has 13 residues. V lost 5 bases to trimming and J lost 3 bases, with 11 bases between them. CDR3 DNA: TGCGCCAGCAGTTCTGGCAGCGAAGAGACCCAGTACTTC. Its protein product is CASSSGSEETQYF.

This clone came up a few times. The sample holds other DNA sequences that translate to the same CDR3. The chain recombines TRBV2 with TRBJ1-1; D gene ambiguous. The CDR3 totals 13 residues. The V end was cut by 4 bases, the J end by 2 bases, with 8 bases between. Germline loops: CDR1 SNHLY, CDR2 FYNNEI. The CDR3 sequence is CASSVQSNTEAFF. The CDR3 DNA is TGTGCCAGCAGTGTACAGAGCAACACTGAAGCTTTCTTT. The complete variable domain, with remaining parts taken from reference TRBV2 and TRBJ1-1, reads EPEVTQTPSHQVTQMGQEVILRCVPISNHLYFYWYRQILGQKVEFLVSFYNNEISEKSEIFDDQFSVERPDGSNFTLKIRSTKLEDSAMYFCASSVQSNTEAFFGQGTRLTVV.

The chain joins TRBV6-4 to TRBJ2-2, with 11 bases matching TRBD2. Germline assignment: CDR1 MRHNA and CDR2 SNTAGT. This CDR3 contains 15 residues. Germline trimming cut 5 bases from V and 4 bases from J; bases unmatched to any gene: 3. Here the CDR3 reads CASSSGTSGTGELFF. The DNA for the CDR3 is TGTGCCAGCAGTTCCGGGACTAGCGGCACCGGGGAGCTGTTTTTT.

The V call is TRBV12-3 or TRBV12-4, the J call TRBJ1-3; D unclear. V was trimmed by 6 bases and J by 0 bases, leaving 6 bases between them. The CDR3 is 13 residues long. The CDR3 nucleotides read TGTGCCAGCAGCGTAGTCTCTGGAAACACCATATATTTT. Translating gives CASSVVSGNTIYF.

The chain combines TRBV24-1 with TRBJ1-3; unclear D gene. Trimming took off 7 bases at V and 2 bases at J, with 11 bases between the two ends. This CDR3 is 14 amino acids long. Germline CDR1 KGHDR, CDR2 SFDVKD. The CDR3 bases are TGTGCCACCAGCCAATGGGCTGCTGGAAACACCATATATTTT. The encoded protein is CATSQWAAGNTIYF.

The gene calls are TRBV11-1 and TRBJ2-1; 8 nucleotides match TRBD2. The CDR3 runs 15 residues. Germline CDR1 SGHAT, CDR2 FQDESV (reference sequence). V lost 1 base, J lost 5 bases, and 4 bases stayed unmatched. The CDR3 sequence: CASSLELAGNNEQFF. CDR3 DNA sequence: TGTGCCAGCAGCTTAGAGTTAGCGGGGAACAATGAGCAGTTCTTC.

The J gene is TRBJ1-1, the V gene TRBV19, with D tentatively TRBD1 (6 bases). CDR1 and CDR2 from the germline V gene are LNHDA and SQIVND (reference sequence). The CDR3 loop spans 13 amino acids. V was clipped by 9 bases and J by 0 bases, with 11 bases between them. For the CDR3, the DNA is TGTGCCAGCTACAGGGATCTGAACACTGAAGCTTTCTTT. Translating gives CASYRDLNTEAFF.

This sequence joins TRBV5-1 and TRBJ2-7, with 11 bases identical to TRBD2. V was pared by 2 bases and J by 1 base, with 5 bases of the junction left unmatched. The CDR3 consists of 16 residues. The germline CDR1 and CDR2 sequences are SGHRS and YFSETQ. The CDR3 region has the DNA TGCGCCAGCAGCTTAAGGACTAGCGGGTTTTCCTACGAGCAGTACTTC. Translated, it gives CASSLRTSGFSYEQYF.

The CDR3 region is CASTFWGRTSGGETQYF. The DNA of the CDR3 is TGCGCCAGCACCTTCTGGGGCAGGACTAGCGGGGGAGAGACCCAGTACTTC. This chain joins TRBV5-1 and TRBJ2-5, with TRBD2 identical over 13 bases. The CDR3 covers 17 residues. With 6 bases clipped from V and 4 bases from J, the junction kept 12 bases outside the gene matches. Germline V gene data show CDR1 as SGHRS and CDR2 as YFSETQ.

CDR3 sequence (DNA): TGTGCCAGCAGCCCGGGGGGTGACAGGGGGCGAGAAGAGCAGTTCTTC. This translates into CASSPGGDRGREEQFF. This rearrangement joins TRBV5-4 to TRBJ2-1; 10 positions match TRBD1. The CDR3 spans 16 residues. The junction had 14 bases not matched to a gene; V was cut back by 4 bases and J by 10 bases. The V gene's germline CDR1 is SGHNT and CDR2 YYREEE (reference sequence).

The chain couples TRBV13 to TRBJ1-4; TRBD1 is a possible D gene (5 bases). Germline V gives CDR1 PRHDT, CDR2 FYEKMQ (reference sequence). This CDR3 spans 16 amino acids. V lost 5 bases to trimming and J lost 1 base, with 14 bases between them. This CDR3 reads CASSPTGEVTNEKLFF. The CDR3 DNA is TGTGCCAGCAGCCCGACGGGGGAGGTAACTAATGAAAAACTGTTTTTT. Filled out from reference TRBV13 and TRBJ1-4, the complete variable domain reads AAGVIQSPRHLIKEKRETATLKCYPIPRHDTVYWYQQGPGQDPQFLISFYEKMQSDKGSIPDRFSAQQFSDYHSELNMSSLELGDSALYFCASSPTGEVTNEKLFFGSGTQLSVL.

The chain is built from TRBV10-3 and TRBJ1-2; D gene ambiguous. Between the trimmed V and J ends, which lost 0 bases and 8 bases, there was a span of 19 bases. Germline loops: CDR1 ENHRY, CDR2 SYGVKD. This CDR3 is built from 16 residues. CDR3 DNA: TGTGCCATCAGTGAGTCCCCCCTCGGCCTACAGAAAGGCTACACCTTC. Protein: CAISESPLGLQKGYTF.

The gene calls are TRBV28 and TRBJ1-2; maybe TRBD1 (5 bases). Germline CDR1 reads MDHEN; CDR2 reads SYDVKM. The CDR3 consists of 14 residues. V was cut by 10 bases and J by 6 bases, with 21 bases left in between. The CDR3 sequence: CATPSESGGNGYTF. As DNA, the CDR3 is TGTGCCACACCCTCGGAGTCGGGGGGTAATGGCTACACCTTC.

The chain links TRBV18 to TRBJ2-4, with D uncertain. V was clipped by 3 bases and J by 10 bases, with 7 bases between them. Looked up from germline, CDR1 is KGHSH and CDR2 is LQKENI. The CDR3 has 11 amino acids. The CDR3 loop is CASSPQRIQYF. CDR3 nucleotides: TGTGCCAGCTCACCGCAGAGGATTCAGTACTTC. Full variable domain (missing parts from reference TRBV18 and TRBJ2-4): NAGVMQNPRHLVRRRGQEARLRCSPMKGHSHVYWYRQLPEEGLKFMVYLQKENIIDESGMPKERFSAEFPKEGPSILRIQQVVRGDSAAYFCASSPQRIQYFGAGTRLSVL.

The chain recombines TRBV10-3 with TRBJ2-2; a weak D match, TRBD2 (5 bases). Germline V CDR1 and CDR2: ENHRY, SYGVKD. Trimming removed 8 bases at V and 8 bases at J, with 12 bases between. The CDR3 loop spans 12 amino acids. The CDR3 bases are TGTGCCATCGGCGGACTCAAAGGGGAGCTGTTTTTT. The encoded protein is CAIGGLKGELFF.

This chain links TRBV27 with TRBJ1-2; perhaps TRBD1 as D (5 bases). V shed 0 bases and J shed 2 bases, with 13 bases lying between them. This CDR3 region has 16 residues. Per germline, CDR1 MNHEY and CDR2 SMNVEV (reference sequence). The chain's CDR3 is CASSLSRPQGNYGYTF. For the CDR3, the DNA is TGTGCCAGCAGTTTATCGCGGCCCCAGGGCAACTATGGCTACACCTTC.

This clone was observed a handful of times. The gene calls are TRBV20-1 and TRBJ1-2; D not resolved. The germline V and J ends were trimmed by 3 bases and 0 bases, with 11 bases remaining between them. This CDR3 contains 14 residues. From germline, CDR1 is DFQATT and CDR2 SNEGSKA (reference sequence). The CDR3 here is CSASVESANYGYTF. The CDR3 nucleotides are TGCAGTGCTAGTGTGGAGAGCGCTAACTATGGCTACACCTTC.

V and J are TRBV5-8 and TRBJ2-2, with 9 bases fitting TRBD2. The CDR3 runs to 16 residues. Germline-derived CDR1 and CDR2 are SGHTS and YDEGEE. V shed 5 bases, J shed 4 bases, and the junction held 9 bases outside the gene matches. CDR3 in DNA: TGTGCCAGCAGGTCTAGAAGCGGGGGGCGCACCGGGGAGCTGTTTTTT. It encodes CASRSRSGGRTGELFF.

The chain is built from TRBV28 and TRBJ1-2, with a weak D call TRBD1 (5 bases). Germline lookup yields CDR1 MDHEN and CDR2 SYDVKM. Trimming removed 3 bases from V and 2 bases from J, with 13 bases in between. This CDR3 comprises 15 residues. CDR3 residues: CASSFPPTANYGYTF. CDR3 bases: TGTGCCAGCAGTTTTCCCCCGACAGCCAACTATGGCTACACCTTC.

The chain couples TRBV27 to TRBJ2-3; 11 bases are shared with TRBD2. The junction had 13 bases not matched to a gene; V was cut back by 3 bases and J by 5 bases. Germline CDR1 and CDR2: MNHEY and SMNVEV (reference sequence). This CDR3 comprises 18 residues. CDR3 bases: TGTGCCAGCAGTTTTAGGGCCATAGCGGGAGGGCAAGAAGATACGCAGTATTTT. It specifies CASSFRAIAGGQEDTQYF.

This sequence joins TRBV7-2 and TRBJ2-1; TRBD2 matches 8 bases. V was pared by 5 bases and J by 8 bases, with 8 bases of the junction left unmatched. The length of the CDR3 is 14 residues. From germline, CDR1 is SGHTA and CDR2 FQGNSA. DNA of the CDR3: TGTGCCAGCAGCCTCGGACTAGCTGGGGATGAGCAGTTCTTC. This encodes CASSLGLAGDEQFF.